Below are 9 T cell receptor beta chains sequenced from a single sample in a study of T cell repertoires in cytomegalovirus infection. These receptors have no known antigen. From the reads, TCRdb called clonotypes with MiXCR, one entry per CDR3 protein. The sample records about 900,000 distinct CDR3 sequences, 30% to 40% being singletons. The sample was cultured CD8+ T cells from PBMCs, taken from culture after CMV antigen stimulation. Receptors were obtained from a human donor in good health (CMV status not recorded). Some clones in this sample may be carry-over from other donors' samples.

This chain links TRBV2 with TRBJ1-4; 7 bases line up with TRBD1. The junction had 5 bases not matched to a gene; V was cut back by 4 bases and J by 0 bases. The CDR3 is made up of 16 amino acids. Germline V gene lookup returns CDR1 SNHLY and CDR2 FYNNEI. CDR3 DNA sequence: TGTGCCAGCAGTGCGGGACAGCCAACAACTAATGAAAAACTGTTTTTT. It encodes CASSAGQPTTNEKLFF.

This clonotype turned up a few times. The chain is built from TRBV7-6 and TRBJ2-3, with TRBD1 matching 9 bases. Germline CDR1 SGHVS, CDR2 FNYEAQ. The V segment lost 7 bases and the J segment 3 bases; nucleotides outside the gene matches: 11. CDR3 length equals 16 residues. The DNA of the CDR3 is TGTGCCAGCATTTTACAGGGGGCCCGACTTACAGATACGCAGTATTTT. It translates to CASILQGARLTDTQYF. Full variable domain (outside the CDR3, taken from reference TRBV7-6 and TRBJ2-3): GAGVSQSPRYKVTKRGQDVALRCDPISGHVSLYWYRQALGQGPEFLTYFNYEAQQDKSGLPNDRFSAERPEGSISTLTIQRTEQRDSAMYRCASILQGARLTDTQYFGPGTRLTVL.

This clonotype was counted only a few times. The V and J genes are TRBV7-2 and TRBJ1-1; 9 bases fit TRBD1. The CDR3 runs 14 residues. Germline CDR1 and CDR2: SGHTA and FQGNSA. V gave up 5 bases and J gave up 6 bases; unmatched junction bases: 7. In DNA form, the CDR3 reads TGTGCCAGCAGCCCCGGACAGGGGAGCGCTGAAGCTTTCTTT. Its protein is CASSPGQGSAEAFF.

The table lists this clonotype with a few counts. The V call is TRBV2, the J call TRBJ2-7, with D perhaps TRBD1 (5 bases). The germline CDR1 and CDR2 sequences are SNHLY and FYNNEI. The CDR3 consists of 14 residues. Trimming stripped 5 bases from V and 7 bases from J, with 18 bases between. CDR3 sequence: CASSIWVGVGEQYV. The CDR3 DNA reads TGTGCCAGCAGTATCTGGGTAGGGGTCGGGGAGCAGTACGTC.

In this sample, this clonotype turned up once. The chain has TRBV10-2 and TRBJ1-6; unclear D gene. The CDR3 runs to 17 residues. CDR1 WSHSY and CDR2 SAAADI come from the germline V gene. Trimming removed 8 bases at V and 0 bases at J, with 17 bases between. In DNA, the CDR3 is TGCGCCAGCCGGGAGGGCCCCCGCATCTCCTATAATTCACCCCTCCACTTT. This encodes CASREGPRISYNSPLHF.

At least ten counts were recorded for this clonotype. The V and J genes are TRBV12-3 or TRBV12-4 and TRBJ1-1; 8 bases fit TRBD1. J gave up 0 bases and V 5 bases, and 2 bases lay outside the gene matches. The CDR3 runs to 14 residues. The CDR3 DNA is TGTGCCAGCAGTGGACAGGGCCTGAACACTGAAGCTTTCTTT. The encoded protein is CASSGQGLNTEAFF.

This chain's CDR3 is CASSIGTDMVNTEAFF. CDR3 in DNA: TGTGCCAGCAGTATCGGGACAGATATGGTGAACACTGAAGCTTTCTTT. This sequence joins TRBV27 and TRBJ1-1; TRBD1 matches 7 bases. Germline V gene sequence: CDR1 MNHEY, CDR2 SMNVEV (reference sequence). V lost 5 bases and J lost 0; bases outside the gene matches: 9. The CDR3 is 16 residues long.

This clonotype was seen only a few times. The V call is TRBV19, the J call TRBJ1-1; 7 nucleotides align to TRBD1. Losses at the gene ends were 9 bases for V and 11 bases for J; bases not matched to a gene: 9. CDR1 and CDR2 (germline): LNHDA, SQIVND (reference sequence). The CDR3 covers 11 residues. The CDR3 nucleotides are TGTGCCAGCTTGGCCGGACAGGCCGCTTTCTTT. Its protein product is CASLAGQAAFF.

The V call is TRBV3-1, the J call TRBJ2-1, with a tentative D call TRBD1 (5 bases). The germline V gene encodes CDR1 LGHDT and CDR2 YNNKEL (reference sequence). The CDR3 totals 16 residues. The ends were cut back, 4 bases at V and 6 bases at J, with 19 bases in the middle. The CDR3 loop reads CASSLSLTEAGNEQFF. The CDR3 coding sequence is TGTGCCAGCAGCCTCTCCTTGACAGAGGCTGGCAATGAGCAGTTCTTC.